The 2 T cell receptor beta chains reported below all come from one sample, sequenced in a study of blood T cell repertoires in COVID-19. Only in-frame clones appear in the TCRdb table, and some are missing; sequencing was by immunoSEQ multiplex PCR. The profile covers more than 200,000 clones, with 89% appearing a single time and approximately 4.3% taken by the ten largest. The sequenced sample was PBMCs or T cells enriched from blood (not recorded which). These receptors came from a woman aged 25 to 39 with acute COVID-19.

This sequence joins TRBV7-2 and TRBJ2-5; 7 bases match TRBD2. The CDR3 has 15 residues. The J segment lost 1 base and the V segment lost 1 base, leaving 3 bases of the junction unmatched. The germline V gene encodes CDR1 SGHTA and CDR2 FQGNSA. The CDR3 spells CASSLVGGGQETQYF. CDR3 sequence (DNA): TGTGCCAGCAGCTTAGTGGGCGGGGGCCAAGAGACCCAGTACTTC.

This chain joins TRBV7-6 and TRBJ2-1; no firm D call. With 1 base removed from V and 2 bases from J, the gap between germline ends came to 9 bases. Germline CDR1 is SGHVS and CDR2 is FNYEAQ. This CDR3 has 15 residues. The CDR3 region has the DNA TGTGCCAGCAGCTTAGGCGACTTTACCTACAATGAGCAGTTCTTC. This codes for CASSLGDFTYNEQFF.